The clone carrying this T cell receptor beta chain was recorded at least ten times. The antigen remains unidentified. The entry originates in a study of CD8 T cells in ankylosing spondylitis. Study-level findings and limits: In the blood and synovial fluid of reactive arthritis, some motif variants had been previously reported. Disease-linked clones bore a CD8+ phenotype, appearing relatively rarely in peripheral blood. Reports say disease-linked clones showed up significantly more in matched ankylosing spondylitis synovial fluid.

Molecular-barcoded quantitative 5'-RACE produced these TCR beta libraries. Each CDR3 protein is one row after TCRdb ran MiXCR on the 5' RACE reads. Of 150,000 to 200,000 distinct CDR3 sequences detected, roughly 20% appear once; the ten largest clones hold 3.5% to 5%. The receptor's source is a male donor between 5 and 29 years old with ankylosing spondylitis or in good health (not recorded which). The sequencing sample was made of blood, either unsorted or a sorted T cell fraction (not recorded which).

This CDR3 is CATSREASSYNEQFF. Here the CDR3 DNA reads TGTGCCACCAGCAGAGAAGCTAGCTCCTACAATGAGCAGTTCTTC. V is TRBV15 and J is TRBJ2-1; D gene unclear. With 0 bases removed from V and 0 bases from J, the gap between germline ends came to 6 bases. Per germline, CDR1 LNHNV and CDR2 YYDKDF (reference sequence). The CDR3 extends over 15 amino acids.